The TCR beta chain under discussion was sequenced for a study of shared clonotypes between healthy human individuals (dated by TCRdb to about 2020). Regarding the research as a whole: The cohort included a few men and a couple of women between 18 and 49 years of age. To estimate repertoire size and how much clonotypes are shared between individuals, the study performed deep sequencing of blood TCR repertoires from a few healthy adults. Libraries were prepared and TCR repertoires were sequenced by different laboratories using diverse techniques, in order to increase sequencing depth and limit assay-specific biases. Each donor's leukapheresis produced roughly between about 0.8 and 8.9 billion PBMCs.

The germline V gene specifies SGHAT as CDR1 and FQNNGV as CDR2. The CDR3 goes from the cysteine to the phenylalanine over 15 residues. The only DNA kept is the CDR3, 45 bases in frame from the first base. Using the deep immunoSEQ assay, TCR CDR3 regions were amplified from genomic DNA by multiplex PCR. Genomic DNA extracted from each cell subset was distributed evenly over all wells of several immunoSEQ 96-well plates, and each plate served as one replicate. For unsorted PBMC, 300 ng genomic DNA, equal to about 30,000 T cell genomes, was loaded into each replicate PCR. Ten immunoSEQ deep assay plates were used to sequence unsorted PBMC genomic DNA. The purified libraries were quantified using a Qubit 3.0 fluorometer, sized with a Bioanalyzer 2100, and then quantified again using the KAPA Library Quantification kit. Every immunoSEQ 96-well plate was sequenced on a separate single-read 150-cycle Illumina NextSeq 550 flow cell. The original methods were these. The immunoSEQ output contained only junctional sequences without quality scores, so filtering could not match that applied to full-length reads. To assign V/J genes and CDR3, sequences were annotated using PyIR, a Python wrapper for IgBLAST v1.9, with IMGT germline references. Reads were filtered out if the reads had weak V/J assignments (E-value above 1e-6), no CDR3, stop codons, out-of-frame junctions, or ambiguous translated residues. V3J clonotypes were defined as sequences sharing an identical inferred V gene, J gene, and CDR3 amino acid sequence. The percentage overlap between two repertoires was calculated by dividing the number of shared unique clonotypes by the size of the smaller repertoire. RTK rarefaction, the Chao1 estimator, and Recon v2.1 estimates of unobserved clonotypes were used to assess repertoire richness. TCRdb mirrors the immuneACCESS table, restricted to in-frame sequences. Some clones are absent from its copies; in checked studies, under half trace to an unresolved V gene, and the reason for the others is unknown. V, J and clone size derive from that table, while D and trimming were established from the DNA sequence. This sample holds 530,000 or so clones; over 75% were observed only once. The ten largest clones take up roughly an eighth of the sample.

Concerning this clone itself: Its recognized antigen is unknown. The junction shows a germline mismatch at one end, possibly a read error.

Healthy HIV-negative adults with no recently reported acute infections or vaccinations were included as donors. Only Caucasian adults living in Nashville, Tennessee, USA were represented among the donors. For unsorted samples, some 90 million PBMCs were counted, and genomic DNA was extracted using the QIAamp DNA Blood Mini kit. Blood was obtained by leukapheresis, after which PBMCs were separated by Ficoll-Histopaque density gradient centrifugation and cryopreserved in liquid nitrogen vapor phase. Overall study outcomes, separate from this receptor: Pairwise subsampling led to the expectation that sequencing depth would affect the degree of clonotype sharing among donors. Sampling was limited to blood, and TCR repertoires in tissue likely differ from TCR repertoires in blood. The genetic and exposure-history diversity represented was limited by the small number of donors.

This chain is built from TRBV11-2 and TRBJ2-1; no confident D gene assignment can be made. The receptor was isolated from a woman in her thirties or forties in good health. Some clones in this sample may be carry-over from other donors' samples. Material: PBMCs. DNA sequence: TGTGCCAGCAGCTTAGATCGCCAGTCTTACAATGGGCAGTTCTTC. This sequence encodes CASSLDRQSYNGQFF.